The 27 T cell receptor beta chains below all came from one sample that was sequenced in a study of shared clonotypes between healthy human individuals. Data came from immunoSEQ multiplex PCR; TCRdb stores just in-frame clones and leaves some out. The sample lists about 2.5 million clones, around 93% occurring once. Sequences were obtained from naive CD4+ T cells from PBMCs. The subset was: CD45RA+ positively selected. The receptors derive from a man in his late teens or twenties in good health. Some clones in this sample may be carry-over from other donors' samples.

This clone was seen a handful of times. The gene calls are TRBV19 and TRBJ1-2, with D possibly matching TRBD1 (6 bases). The V gene lost 6 bases and the J gene lost 7 bases, with 15 bases spanning the gap. Germline V gene sequence: CDR1 LNHDA, CDR2 SQIVND (reference sequence). CDR3 length equals 13 residues. The CDR3 is CASRSGTFGGYTF. The CDR3 nucleotides read TGTGCCAGTAGATCCGGGACATTTGGTGGCTACACCTTC. The full variable domain, in which reference TRBV19 and TRBJ1-2 provide the parts outside the CDR3, is DGGITQSPKYLFRKEGQNVTLSCEQNLNHDAMYWYRQDPGQGLRLIYYSQIVNDFQKGDIAEGYSVSREKKESFPLTVTSAQKNPTAFYLCASRSGTFGGYTFGSGTRLTVV.

Points on this clone: Other nucleotide sequences in the sample specify the same CDR3. V and J are TRBV5-1 and TRBJ1-1; possible D gene TRBD1, 6 bases. The V end lost 3 bases, the J end lost 5 bases, and 11 bases lay between the germline ends. The CDR3 length is 13 residues. The germline V gene encodes CDR1 SGHRS and CDR2 YFSETQ. The CDR3 spells CASSSRGGTEAFF. The DNA of the CDR3 is TGCGCCAGCAGCTCTAGGGGGGGGACTGAAGCTTTCTTT.

Turning to this clone: Other DNA sequences in this sample translate to the same CDR3. The V call is TRBV14, the J call TRBJ2-7; no definite D call. CDR1 is SGHDN, CDR2 FVKESK, per germline. The CDR3 consists of 11 residues. V was shortened by 1 base and J by 7 bases, with 5 bases between the two germline ends. DNA for the CDR3: TGTGCCAGCAGCCAAGCTTCTGAGCAGTACTTC. This encodes CASSQASEQYF.

This chain connects TRBV11-3 to TRBJ2-3; 8 bases fit TRBD2. The CDR3 has 14 residues. Germline CDR1 and CDR2: SGHNT and YENEEA. The junction had 4 bases not matched to a gene; V was cut back by 6 bases and J by 2 bases. This chain's CDR3 is CASRKRGITDTQYF. The CDR3 DNA sequence: TGTGCCAGCAGAAAGCGGGGGATCACAGATACGCAGTATTTT.

The chain employs TRBV30 and TRBJ1-5; D is possibly TRBD1 (6 bases). This CDR3 is 15 amino acids long. Germline loops: CDR1 GTSNPN, CDR2 SVGIG (reference sequence). V gave up 0 bases and J gave up 2 bases, with 11 bases separating them. DNA of the CDR3: TGTGCCTGGAGTGTAGGGGCAGGGGGCAATCAGCCCCAGCATTTT. Translating gives CAWSVGAGGNQPQHF.

The V and J genes are TRBV28 and TRBJ2-2; TRBD1 matches 11 bases. The CDR3 consists of 13 residues. The V gene's germline CDR1 is MDHEN and CDR2 SYDVKM. V lost 8 bases to trimming and J lost 6 bases; unmatched junction nucleotides: 2. CDR3 in amino acids: CASGQGAPGELFF. Here the CDR3 DNA reads TGTGCCAGCGGACAGGGGGCCCCCGGGGAGCTGTTTTTT. Filled out from reference TRBV28 and TRBJ2-2, the complete variable domain reads DVKVTQSSRYLVKRTGEKVFLECVQDMDHENMFWYRQDPGLGLRLIYFSYDVKMKEKGDIPEGYSVSREKKERFSLILESASTNQTSMYLCASGQGAPGELFFGEGSRLTVL.

The gene calls are TRBV5-1 and TRBJ1-2; D is perhaps TRBD1 (6 bases). V lost 6 bases and J lost 0, with 21 bases in between. The germline V gene encodes CDR1 SGHRS and CDR2 YFSETQ. CDR3 size: 17 residues. The CDR3, as DNA: TGCGCCAGCACTTTTTCGGCAGGGGCACCCACTAACTATGGCTACACCTTC. It yields the protein CASTFSAGAPTNYGYTF.

The CDR3 is CASNTGNSYEQYF. DNA of the CDR3: TGTGCCAGCAATACAGGGAACTCCTACGAGCAGTACTTC. V usage is TRBV28 and J usage is TRBJ2-7; perhaps TRBD1 as D (6 bases). Germline V lookup: CDR1 MDHEN, CDR2 SYDVKM. This CDR3 is 13 amino acids long. Deletions cut 7 bases from V and 0 bases from J, with 10 bases between.

The chain is built from TRBV30 and TRBJ1-6; D gene unclear. Trimming took 4 bases from V and 0 from J, leaving 10 bases between them. There are 15 residues in the CDR3. Germline CDR1 reads GTSNPN; CDR2 reads SVGIG (reference sequence). For the CDR3, the DNA is TGTGCCTGGAAGGAGACGAGCTCCTATAATTCACCCCTCCACTTT. This sequence encodes CAWKETSSYNSPLHF. Full variable domain (outside the CDR3, taken from reference TRBV30 and TRBJ1-6): SQTIHQWPATLVQPVGSPLSLECTVEGTSNPNLYWYRQAAGRGLQLLFYSVGIGQISSEVPQNLSASRPQDRQFILSSKKLLLSDSGFYLCAWKETSSYNSPLHFGNGTRLTVT.

The chain combines TRBV11-1 with TRBJ2-5; D may be TRBD2 (6 bases). The V end lost 3 bases, the J end lost 5 bases, and 13 bases lay between the germline ends. The CDR3 length is 14 residues. The germline V gene has CDR1 SGHAT and CDR2 FQDESV (reference sequence). The CDR3 sequence: CASSLEGGGETQYF. For the CDR3, the DNA is TGTGCCAGCAGCTTGGAGGGTGGTGGTGAGACCCAGTACTTC.

The chain is built from TRBV2 and TRBJ2-3, with D uncertain. V was shortened by 7 bases and J by 2 bases, with 7 bases between the two germline ends. This CDR3 contains 12 residues. CDR1 is SNHLY and CDR2 is FYNNEI in the germline V gene. Here the CDR3 DNA reads TGTGCCAGCACGGTTTACACAGATACGCAGTATTTT. This gives the protein CASTVYTDTQYF.

This clone was seen once. The V call is TRBV4-2, the J call TRBJ2-1; no clear D. The CDR3 has 12 residues. With 0 bases removed from V and 3 bases from J, the gap between germline ends came to 0 bases. Germline-derived CDR1 and CDR2 are LGHNA and YNFKEQ. This CDR3 is CASSQDYNEQFF. The CDR3 bases are TGTGCCAGCAGCCAAGACTACAATGAGCAGTTCTTC.

The chain joins TRBV5-1 to TRBJ2-7; maybe TRBD1 (5 bases). In germline, CDR1 is SGHRS, CDR2 YFSETQ. Deletions cut 4 bases from V and 4 bases from J, with 18 bases between. This CDR3 is built from 15 residues. CDR3 DNA sequence: TGCGCCAGCAGCCCAGCTTTGGGGCGAGGATACGAGCAGTACTTC. Translating it yields CASSPALGRGYEQYF. The variable domain in full, completed from reference TRBV5-1 and TRBJ2-7, reads KAGVTQTPRYLIKTRGQQVTLSCSPISGHRSVSWYQQTPGQGLQFLFEYFSETQRNKGNFPGRFSGRQFSNSRSEMNVSTLELGDSALYLCASSPALGRGYEQYFGPGTRLTVT.

Points on this clone: The identical CDR3 is also encoded by other nucleotide sequences in the sample. The chain carries TRBV27 and TRBJ1-4; possibly TRBD1 for D (6 bases). Trimming took 6 bases from V and 7 from J, leaving 18 bases between them. The CDR3 is made up of 15 amino acids. The germline CDR1 and CDR2 sequences are MNHEY and SMNVEV (reference sequence). In nucleotides, the CDR3 is TGTGCCAGCAGCCTTAGGGGGGGGTCGGGTGAAAAACTGTTTTTT. Its protein is CASSLRGGSGEKLFF.

This chain uses TRBV7-6 with TRBJ2-5; 9 nucleotides agree with TRBD1. The germline V gene has CDR1 SGHVS and CDR2 FNYEAQ. The trim removed 4 bases at V and 0 bases at J, leaving 3 bases unmatched. This CDR3 is 15 amino acids long. In nucleotides, the CDR3 is TGTGCCAGCAGCTCTAGGGACAGGGACCAAGAGACCCAGTACTTC. Translating gives CASSSRDRDQETQYF.

The rearrangement links TRBV15 to TRBJ1-1; D perhaps matches TRBD1 (6 bases). V was shortened by 3 bases and J by 7 bases, with 15 bases between the two germline ends. CDR1 and CDR2 from the germline V gene are LNHNV and YYDKDF (reference sequence). CDR3 length: 14 residues. CDR3 region: CATSRLRQADEAFF. DNA for the CDR3: TGTGCCACCAGCAGGCTAAGACAGGCTGATGAAGCTTTCTTT.

Turning to this clone: Sequence at one end of the junction differs from germline and may be a read error. The chain is built from TRBV5-1 and TRBJ1-2, with a weak D call TRBD1 (6 bases). CDR1 is SGHRS, CDR2 YFSETQ, per germline. The CDR3 consists of 14 residues. The CDR3 sequence: CASSPGPGGGGYIF. The CDR3 bases are TGCGCCAGCAGCCCGGGTCCGGGAGGGGGTGGCTACATCTTC.

This chain joins TRBV7-2 and TRBJ1-1; TRBD1 matches at 7 bases. The CDR3 has 15 amino acids. CDR1 and CDR2 (germline): SGHTA, FQGNSA. Losses at the gene ends were 4 bases for V and 2 bases for J; bases not matched to a gene: 7. Here the CDR3 reads CASSYLGQSNTEAFF. CDR3 nucleotides: TGTGCCAGCAGCTACTTGGGACAGAGCAACACTGAAGCTTTCTTT.

The chain employs TRBV29-1 and TRBJ2-1; 10 nucleotides agree with TRBD2. CDR3 length: 16 residues. J was trimmed by 0 bases and V by 2 bases; bases with no gene match: 4. The V gene's germline CDR1 is SQVTM and CDR2 ANQGSEA. CDR3 region: CSVEFASGSSYNEQFF. In nucleotides, the CDR3 is TGCAGCGTTGAATTTGCTAGCGGGAGCTCCTACAATGAGCAGTTCTTC.

The V gene is TRBV11-1, the J gene TRBJ2-1; 11 bases are shared with TRBD2. This CDR3 has 14 amino acids. Germline CDR1 reads SGHAT; CDR2 reads FQDESV (reference sequence). V trimming: 5 bases; J trimming: 4 bases; junction bases outside the gene matches: 1. This CDR3 is CASSRLAGYNEQFF. CDR3 in DNA: TGTGCCAGCAGCCGACTAGCGGGGTACAATGAGCAGTTCTTC.

The rearrangement uses TRBV19 and TRBJ2-1; TRBD2 might be the D (5 bases). With 3 bases removed from V and 4 bases from J, the gap between germline ends came to 16 bases. Looked up from germline, CDR1 is LNHDA and CDR2 is SQIVND (reference sequence). The CDR3 runs 16 residues. The CDR3 protein is CASSIWSGSRYNEQFF. CDR3 coding DNA: TGTGCCAGTAGTATTTGGAGCGGTTCTAGGTACAATGAGCAGTTCTTC.

Details on this clone: Other nucleotide sequences from this sample produce the same CDR3. The genes are TRBV18 and TRBJ2-1; perhaps TRBD2 as D (5 bases). The V end was cut by 1 base, the J end by 8 bases, with 6 bases between. The CDR3 extends over 12 amino acids. Germline CDR1 reads KGHSH; CDR2 reads LQKENI. CDR3 loop: CASSPQGDEQFF. The CDR3 bases are TGTGCCAGCTCACCACAGGGAGATGAGCAGTTCTTC. Variable domain in full (rest from reference TRBV18 and TRBJ2-1): NAGVMQNPRHLVRRRGQEARLRCSPMKGHSHVYWYRQLPEEGLKFMVYLQKENIIDESGMPKERFSAEFPKEGPSILRIQQVVRGDSAAYFCASSPQGDEQFFGPGTRLTVL.

The CDR3 nucleotides are TGTGCCAGCAGCTTAGTAGCGCGGAGCTCCTACAATGAGCAGTTCTTC. This codes for CASSLVARSSYNEQFF. The chain couples TRBV11-2 to TRBJ2-1; TRBD2 is a possible D gene (5 bases). V was cut by 1 base and J by 0 bases, with 10 bases left in between. The CDR3 spans 16 residues. From germline, CDR1 is SGHAT and CDR2 FQNNGV. The whole variable domain, remainder taken from reference TRBV11-2 and TRBJ2-1, is EAGVAQSPRYKIIEKRQSVAFWCNPISGHATLYWYQQILGQGPKLLIQFQNNGVVDDSQLPKDRFSAERLKGVDSTLKIQPAKLEDSAVYLCASSLVARSSYNEQFFGPGTRLTVL.

The chain employs TRBV27 and TRBJ2-2; 14 bases are a match to TRBD2. Unmatched junction bases numbered 8, after V lost 2 bases and J lost 6 bases. The germline V gene encodes CDR1 MNHEY and CDR2 SMNVEV (reference sequence). CDR3 length: 18 amino acids. CDR3 in amino acids: CASSLKGTSGRLAGELFF. The CDR3, as DNA: TGTGCCAGCAGTTTAAAAGGGACTAGCGGGAGACTCGCCGGGGAGCTGTTTTTT.

This chain links TRBV14 with TRBJ2-1; possibly TRBD1 for D (6 bases). The CDR3 is 14 residues long. V was pared by 4 bases and J by 7 bases, with 14 bases between. Germline CDR1 is SGHDN and CDR2 is FVKESK. This CDR3 is CASSPGGHRNEQFF. CDR3 coding DNA: TGTGCCAGCAGCCCTGGGGGCCATAGGAATGAGCAGTTCTTC.

The V gene is TRBV7-2, the J gene TRBJ1-2; D is uncertain. Trimming cost V 4 bases and J 8 bases, with 17 bases left between them. CDR3 length equals 14 residues. Germline CDR1 and CDR2: SGHTA and FQGNSA. Written as DNA, the CDR3 is TGTGCCAGCAGCTCCGGACTGCCGGGAGCCGGCTACACCTTC. Its protein is CASSSGLPGAGYTF.

A single count supports this clone. The chain couples TRBV7-6 to TRBJ2-1, with TRBD1 matching over 9 bases. There are 15 residues in the CDR3. V shed 2 bases and J 4 bases; nucleotides not matched to a gene: 3. Germline CDR1 and CDR2: SGHVS and FNYEAQ. The CDR3 loop reads CASSLTGGPYNEQFF. CDR3 sequence (DNA): TGTGCCAGCAGCTTAACAGGGGGCCCATACAATGAGCAGTTCTTC.